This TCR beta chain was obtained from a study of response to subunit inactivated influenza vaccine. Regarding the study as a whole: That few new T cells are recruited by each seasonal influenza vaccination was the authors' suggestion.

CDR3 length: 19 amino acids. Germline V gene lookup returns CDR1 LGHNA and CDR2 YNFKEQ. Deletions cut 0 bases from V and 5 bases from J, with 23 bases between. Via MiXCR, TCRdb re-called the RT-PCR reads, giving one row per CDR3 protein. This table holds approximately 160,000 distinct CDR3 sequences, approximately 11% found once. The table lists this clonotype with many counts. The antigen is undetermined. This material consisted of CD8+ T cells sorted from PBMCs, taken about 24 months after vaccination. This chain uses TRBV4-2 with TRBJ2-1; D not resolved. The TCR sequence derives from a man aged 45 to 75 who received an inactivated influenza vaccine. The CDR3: CASSQDHPGAGSGHNEQFF. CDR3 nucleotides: TGTGCCAGCAGCCAAGACCACCCCGGAGCAGGAAGTGGACACAATGAGCAGTTCTTC.